One and the same sample provided the 25 T cell receptor beta chains below, sequenced in a study of T-cell reconstitution after alpha-beta-depleted transplantation in children. Unique molecular identifiers tagged the TCRbeta library. TCRdb itself ran the PCR reads through MiXCR, one entry per CDR3 protein. The sample yields 65,000 to 85,000 distinct CDR3 sequences, approximately 11% seen once. The material sequenced was PBMCs, taken before TCRalphabeta/CD19-depleted stem cell transplant. Receptor source: a boy aged 10-17 years with acute myeloid leukemia, due to receive a stem cell transplant.

This clonotype was seen many times. The CDR3 region has the DNA TGTGCCAGCAGTTACGCTCCGGGACAGGGAGACAATGAGCAGTTCTTC. This gives the protein CASSYAPGQGDNEQFF. The chain has TRBV6-5 and TRBJ2-1, with TRBD1 identical over 9 bases. The germline gives CDR1 MNHEY, CDR2 SVGAGI. J lost 5 bases, V lost 2 bases, and 7 bases had no gene match. The CDR3 length is 16 residues.

This clonotype was recorded at least ten times. The CDR3 nucleotides read TGTGCCAGCAGTTTCTCCGGACTAGCGTACTACAATGAGCAGTTCTTC. Amino acid sequence: CASSFSGLAYYNEQFF. The J gene is TRBJ2-1, the V gene TRBV6-5; 9 bases are shared with TRBD2. The CDR3 totals 16 residues. The germline gives CDR1 MNHEY, CDR2 SVGAGI. After removal of 4 bases from V and 3 bases from J, the junction contained 7 bases not matched to a gene.

This clonotype was seen ten or more times. The rearrangement joins TRBV5-1 to TRBJ1-5, with 8 nucleotides matching TRBD1. The trim removed 5 bases at V and 4 bases at J, leaving 5 bases unmatched. The germline CDR1 and CDR2 sequences are SGHRS and YFSETQ. The CDR3 extends over 14 amino acids. The CDR3: CASSQQGGNQPQHF. For the CDR3, the DNA is TGCGCCAGCAGTCAACAGGGGGGAAATCAGCCCCAGCATTTT.

In its sample, this clonotype was seen many times. The gene calls are TRBV20-1 and TRBJ2-3; maybe TRBD2 (5 bases). The CDR3 runs 15 residues. CDR1 is DFQATT and CDR2 is SNEGSKA in the germline V gene (reference sequence). The ends were cut back, 0 bases at V and 1 base at J, with 11 bases in the middle. CDR3: CSARDGNSGTDTQYF. CDR3 nucleotides: TGCAGTGCTAGAGATGGAAATAGCGGCACAGATACGCAGTATTTT.

Ten or more counts support this clonotype. The chain couples TRBV14 to TRBJ1-1; perhaps TRBD1 as D (5 bases). Trimming stripped 2 bases from V and 2 bases from J, with 15 bases between. The length of the CDR3 is 16 residues. Germline assignment: CDR1 SGHDN and CDR2 FVKESK. The CDR3 sequence is CASSQRSWDFNTEAFF. CDR3 nucleotide sequence: TGTGCCAGCAGCCAACGGAGTTGGGACTTCAACACTGAAGCTTTCTTT.

This clonotype was counted many times. The J gene is TRBJ1-1, the V gene TRBV7-6; D is undetermined. The CDR3 extends over 13 amino acids. V was cut by 5 bases and J by 6 bases, with 13 bases left in between. Germline CDR1 SGHVS, CDR2 FNYEAQ. CDR3 DNA: TGTGCCAGCAGCCTAAATCCGGGCTCTGAAGCTTTCTTT. This translates into CASSLNPGSEAFF.

J is TRBJ1-5 and V is TRBV12-3 or TRBV12-4; D is unclear. The V end lost 2 bases, the J end lost 7 bases, and 15 bases lay between the germline ends. The CDR3 is 15 residues long. The CDR3 here is CASSLSEWQRQPQHF. CDR3 in DNA: TGTGCCAGCAGTTTATCGGAGTGGCAACGCCAGCCCCAGCATTTT.

This clonotype was seen repeatedly, ten times or more. The genes are TRBV7-6 and TRBJ2-1; the match to TRBD2 covers 8 bases. The junction had 10 bases not matched to a gene; V was cut back by 5 bases and J by 7 bases. The CDR3 has 15 amino acids. The germline V gene encodes CDR1 SGHVS and CDR2 FNYEAQ. CDR3 protein: CASSDREGRGNEQFF. The DNA for the CDR3 is TGTGCCAGCAGCGACCGGGAGGGCCGTGGGAATGAGCAGTTCTTC.

V gene TRBV10-3 combines with J gene TRBJ2-1, with 9 bases fitting TRBD2. Germline V gene lookup returns CDR1 ENHRY and CDR2 SYGVKD. This CDR3 is built from 19 residues. Trimming removed 4 bases from V and 3 bases from J; junction bases left unmatched: 16. CDR3 coding DNA: TGTGCCATCAGTGGTTTTGGTAGCGGGAGTTATCGTGACTACAATGAGCAGTTCTTC. Its translation: CAISGFGSGSYRDYNEQFF.

To note about this clonotype: A read error may be the cause here, since a much bigger clone is one base away. The chain carries TRBV12-3 or TRBV12-4 and TRBJ2-1; 12 bases fit TRBD2. Unmatched junction bases numbered 7, after V lost 0 bases and J lost 4 bases. This CDR3 is built from 18 residues. In DNA, the CDR3 is TGTGCCAGCAGTTTAGCAACGCTAGCGGGGGGGAATTACAATGAGCAGTTCTTC. It is translated as CASSLATLAGGNYNEQFF.

This clonotype was recorded many times. The chain couples TRBV18 to TRBJ1-2; D gene uncertain. V dropped 2 bases and J dropped 3 bases, with 7 bases sitting between them. CDR3 length equals 13 residues. CDR1 is KGHSH, CDR2 LQKENI, per germline. The CDR3, as DNA: TGTGCCAGCTCACCAGGGTCCCACTATGGCTACACCTTC. As protein: CASSPGSHYGYTF.

This clonotype was seen a handful of times. This chain connects TRBV6-5 to TRBJ1-5; weak D call: TRBD1 (5 bases). This CDR3 contains 15 residues. From germline, CDR1 is MNHEY and CDR2 SVGAGI. V gave up 0 bases and J gave up 7 bases, with 13 bases separating them. As DNA, the CDR3 is TGTGCCAGCAGTTACTCCGGGGGAACGGGGCAGCCCCAGCATTTT. Translated, it gives CASSYSGGTGQPQHF.

This clonotype was counted at least ten times. The chain combines TRBV4-2 with TRBJ2-7; 11 bases map to TRBD2. CDR1 is LGHNA, CDR2 YNFKEQ, per germline. Losses at the gene ends were 0 bases for V and 0 bases for J; bases not matched to a gene: 7. The CDR3 runs to 18 residues. CDR3 region: CASSQETLAGGSSYEQYF. CDR3 sequence (DNA): TGTGCCAGCAGCCAAGAGACCTTAGCGGGAGGGAGCTCCTACGAGCAGTACTTC.

As regards this clonotype: A much larger clone lies one base from this, so it may be a read error. The rearrangement links TRBV13 to TRBJ2-7, with D unclear. Germline assignment: CDR1 PRHDT and CDR2 FYEKMQ (reference sequence). This CDR3 is built from 14 residues. CDR3 protein: CASSGMVPIYEQNF. DNA for the CDR3: TGTGCCAGCAGCGGAATGGTACCAATATACGAGCAGAACTTC.

This clonotype was picked up many times. This chain links TRBV12-3 or TRBV12-4 with TRBJ2-5, with 10 bases that match TRBD1. V gave up 6 bases and J gave up 1 base; unmatched junction bases: 14. The CDR3 contains 18 residues. The CDR3 region has the DNA TGTGCCAGCAGCCGGGACAGGGGAGGGTTGAGGGGCCAAGAGACCCAGTACTTC. Encoded protein: CASSRDRGGLRGQETQYF.

This clonotype was observed at least ten times. The V gene is TRBV20-1, the J gene TRBJ1-5; no firm D call. The CDR3 extends over 12 amino acids. The V gene lost 2 bases and the J gene lost 7 bases, with 9 bases spanning the gap. CDR1 is DFQATT and CDR2 is SNEGSKA in the germline V gene (reference sequence). The CDR3: CSARSLGQPQHF. CDR3 bases: TGCAGTGCTAGATCGCTTGGCCAGCCCCAGCATTTT.

In its sample, this clonotype was seen many times. The chain employs TRBV15 and TRBJ2-7, with D perhaps matching TRBD2 (5 bases). This CDR3 is 15 amino acids long. Deletions cut 1 base from V and 5 bases from J, with 15 bases between. CDR1 and CDR2 (germline): LNHNV, YYDKDF (reference sequence). The CDR3 is CATSRAPSFSHEQYV. The CDR3 DNA is TGTGCCACCAGCAGAGCCCCTAGCTTTTCCCACGAGCAGTACGTC.

This clonotype was seen at least ten times. The J gene is TRBJ1-1, the V gene TRBV7-8; D possibly corresponds to TRBD1 (6 bases). Germline-derived CDR1 and CDR2 are SGHVS and FQNEAQ. V lost 4 bases, J lost 0 bases, and 9 bases lay in between. This CDR3 is built from 14 residues. The CDR3 nucleotides read TGTGCCAGCAGCTCGCAGGGGATGAACACTGAAGCTTTCTTT. Protein: CASSSQGMNTEAFF.

This clonotype was observed at least ten times. The chain carries TRBV5-6 and TRBJ2-3, with TRBD1 matching 10 bases. J lost 3 bases, V lost 4 bases, and 8 bases had no gene match. The germline V gene has CDR1 SGHDT and CDR2 YYEEEE. The CDR3 length is 16 residues. This CDR3 is CASSPEGQGFTDTQYF. In DNA, the CDR3 is TGTGCCAGCAGCCCGGAGGGACAGGGGTTTACAGATACGCAGTATTTT.

This clonotype appeared many times. This chain connects TRBV28 to TRBJ1-2, with D uncertain. This CDR3 comprises 15 residues. The germline gives CDR1 MDHEN, CDR2 SYDVKM. V shed 5 bases and J shed 5 bases, with 18 bases lying between them. As DNA, the CDR3 is TGTGCCAGCAGTCCCCCTGACGCCTTTGGGTATGGCTACACCTTC. Residues: CASSPPDAFGYGYTF.

This clonotype was seen at least ten times. V gene TRBV29-1 combines with J gene TRBJ2-5; TRBD2 is a possible D gene (7 bases). CDR3 length: 14 amino acids. Germline V gives CDR1 SQVTM, CDR2 ANQGSEA. Trimming took off 6 bases at V and 4 bases at J, with 18 bases between the two ends. The CDR3 region is CSVKGGGGRETQYF. The CDR3, as DNA: TGCAGCGTGAAGGGGGGGGGAGGGCGAGAGACCCAGTACTTC.

Ten or more counts support this clonotype. This chain uses TRBV18 with TRBJ2-1; D not resolved. V was cut by 2 bases and J by 10 bases, with 9 bases left in between. The CDR3 runs to 12 residues. The germline V gene has CDR1 KGHSH and CDR2 LQKENI. DNA of the CDR3: TGTGCCAGCTCACCATTCGGGTCCGAGCAGTTCTTC. Residues: CASSPFGSEQFF. Drawing the rest from reference TRBV18 and TRBJ2-1, the complete variable domain is NAGVMQNPRHLVRRRGQEARLRCSPMKGHSHVYWYRQLPEEGLKFMVYLQKENIIDESGMPKERFSAEFPKEGPSILRIQQVVRGDSAAYFCASSPFGSEQFFGPGTRLTVL.

The V and J genes are TRBV12-3 or TRBV12-4 and TRBJ2-2; 12 nucleotides agree with TRBD2. This CDR3 is 21 amino acids long. The V gene end was trimmed by 4 bases and the J gene end by 1 base; junction bases not matched to a gene: 16. CDR3 nucleotides: TGTGCCAGCAGTTCCGCCCGTAGGGCTAGCGGGGGGGCGGTGAACACCGGGGAGCTGTTTTTT. It yields the protein CASSSARRASGGAVNTGELFF.

There are many counts of this clonotype. The genes are TRBV6-2 or TRBV6-3 and TRBJ2-3; 10 bases agree with TRBD2. The CDR3 consists of 20 residues. Unmatched junction bases numbered 17, after V lost 0 bases and J lost 5 bases. Germline lookup yields CDR1 MNHEY and CDR2 SVGEGT. CDR3 sequence: CASSYSVLAGPIPGRDTQYF. The CDR3 region has the DNA TGTGCCAGCAGTTACTCGGTACTAGCGGGGCCCATTCCTGGTCGAGATACGCAGTATTTT.

This clonotype was counted many times. This chain connects TRBV11-2 to TRBJ2-3, with 7 positions matching TRBD2. The CDR3 loop spans 16 amino acids. In germline, CDR1 is SGHAT, CDR2 FQNNGV. V shed 1 base and J 4 bases; nucleotides not matched to a gene: 8. The CDR3 DNA is TGTGCCAGCAGCTTAGTGGCGGGGGATCTTCCAGATACGCAGTATTTT. Translation gives CASSLVAGDLPDTQYF. The full variable domain, rest sourced from reference TRBV11-2 and TRBJ2-3, is EAGVAQSPRYKIIEKRQSVAFWCNPISGHATLYWYQQILGQGPKLLIQFQNNGVVDDSQLPKDRFSAERLKGVDSTLKIQPAKLEDSAVYLCASSLVAGDLPDTQYFGPGTRLTVL.